A selection of T cell receptor beta chains follows, all from one sample in a study of blood T cells in healthy people across ages. Each CDR3 protein is one row after TCRdb ran MiXCR on the 5' RACE reads. The repertoire holds roughly 1.7 million distinct CDR3 sequences, about 35% seen once, with about 11% in the top ten. Sequences were obtained from blood. The receptors come from a woman aged 25 to 39 in good health. Both conserved end residues are part of each CDR3. The D gene is left open where the match is weak. Part of the rows lack a size; the others show once, few, many or a class for expanded clones.

d_call	v_call	clone_size	j_call	cdr3_aa	cdr3_nt
NA	TRBV15	few	TRBJ2-1	CATSLGGGAGNEQFF	TGTGCCACCAGCCTAGGAGGGGGGGCGGGGAATGAGCAGTTCTTC
NA	TRBV14	NA	TRBJ1-3	CASSQAGLGNTTYF	TGTGCCAGCAGCCAAGCGGGGCTTGGAAACACCACATATTTT
NA	TRBV7-2	NA	TRBJ1-2	CACDGRTNYGYTF	TGTGCCTGCGATGGGCGGACTAACTATGGCTACACCTTC
NA	TRBV12-3/TRBV12-4	NA	TRBJ2-2	CASSWQQANTGELFF	TGTGCCAGCAGTTGGCAACAAGCGAACACCGGGGAGCTGTTTTTT
NA	TRBV4-1	many	TRBJ2-7	CASSQSPASYEQYF	TGCGCCAGCAGCCAAAGTCCAGCGAGCTACGAGCAGTACTTC
TRBD2	TRBV18	NA	TRBJ2-7	CAGSPGTSGYEQYF	TGTGCCGGCTCGCCTGGGACTAGCGGCTACGAGCAGTACTTC
NA	TRBV15	NA	TRBJ2-3	CATGHNTQYF	TGTGCCACCGGTCATAATACGCAGTATTTT
TRBD2	TRBV7-2	NA	TRBJ2-3	CASSLALISGGFTDTQYF	TGTGCCAGCAGCTTAGCGCTGATTAGCGGGGGGTTCACAGATACGCAGTATTTT
NA	TRBV7-3	NA	TRBJ2-6	CASSFQPGGGSSGANVLTF	TGTGCCAGCAGCTTTCAACCAGGGGGGGGATCCTCTGGGGCCAACGTCCTGACTTTC
NA	TRBV4-1	NA	TRBJ2-3	CASSQVLGAQGTDTQYF	TGCGCCAGCAGCCAAGTGCTTGGGGCTCAAGGCACAGATACGCAGTATTTT
TRBD2	TRBV2	NA	TRBJ2-7	CASSAPSGTYEQYF	TGTGCCAGCAGTGCGCCTAGCGGAACCTACGAGCAGTACTTC
TRBD2	TRBV7-2	NA	TRBJ2-5	CASSSDGTSRETQYF	TGTGCCAGCAGCTCAGACGGGACTAGCCGAGAGACCCAGTACTTC
TRBD1	TRBV27	few	TRBJ2-1	CAGSLSRTGTNEQFF	TGTGCCGGCAGTTTATCGAGGACAGGGACGAATGAGCAGTTCTTC
TRBD1	TRBV5-1	NA	TRBJ1-4	CASSWDRANEKLFF	TGCGCCAGCAGCTGGGACAGGGCTAATGAAAAACTGTTTTTT
NA	TRBV3-1	NA	TRBJ2-3	CASSHQRSSDTQYF	TGTGCCAGCAGCCATCAGCGAAGCTCAGATACGCAGTATTTT
TRBD1	TRBV10-3	many	TRBJ2-7	CAISQTGVEQYF	TGTGCCATCAGCCAGACAGGGGTCGAGCAGTACTTC
TRBD2	TRBV4-2	NA	TRBJ2-5	CASSQTSGDLNEQYF	TGTGCCAGCAGCCAAACTAGCGGGGACCTCAATGAGCAGTACTTC
TRBD1	TRBV6-6	few	TRBJ2-5	CASSYSSRDRGGEQYF	TGTGCCAGCAGTTACTCAAGCCGGGACAGGGGAGGAGAGCAGTACTTC
NA	TRBV27	NA	TRBJ2-5	CASSPRGGNLLTQYF	TGTGCCAGCAGTCCCCGGGGCGGGAACCTTTTGACCCAGTACTTC
NA	TRBV5-5	few	TRBJ2-5	CASRLGWDQETQYF	TGTGCCAGCAGACTGGGCTGGGACCAAGAGACCCAGTACTTC
TRBD2	TRBV2	NA	TRBJ2-1	CASITSGGAEQFF	TGTGCCAGCATAACTAGCGGGGGGGCTGAGCAGTTCTTC
NA	TRBV2	NA	TRBJ1-2	CASSDNRVNGGYTF	TGTGCCAGCAGTGATAACCGTGTAAACGGCGGCTACACCTTC
NA	TRBV20-1	NA	TRBJ2-7	CSARDGESPGYEQYF	TGCAGTGCTAGAGATGGGGAATCCCCTGGATACGAGCAGTACTTC
NA	TRBV4-1	NA	TRBJ1-1	CASSQETHRDPEAFF	TGCGCCAGCAGCCAAGAAACACACAGGGACCCTGAAGCTTTCTTT
TRBD1	TRBV27	NA	TRBJ1-1	CASSPSRDRVGEAFF	TGTGCCAGCAGTCCGTCCCGGGACAGGGTAGGGGAAGCTTTCTTT
TRBD1	TRBV10-3	NA	TRBJ2-3	CAIRRDRALNGGSTDTQYF	TGTGCCATCAGGAGGGACAGGGCCTTGAATGGGGGCAGCACAGATACGCAGTATTTT
NA	TRBV7-2	NA	TRBJ2-5	CASSSDGVPQETQYF	TGTGCCAGCAGCTCGGACGGGGTGCCACAAGAGACCCAGTACTTC
TRBD1	TRBV20-1	NA	TRBJ1-6	CSARITDRVLGNSPLHF	TGCAGTGCGAGAATTACGGACAGGGTCCTAGGGAATTCACCCCTCCACTTT
TRBD1	TRBV28	few	TRBJ1-2	CASSSTGTAYGYTF	TGTGCCAGCAGTTCGACTGGGACAGCCTATGGCTACACCTTC
NA	TRBV2	few	TRBJ2-6	CASSEIVGANVLTF	TGTGCCAGCAGTGAGATAGTTGGGGCCAACGTCCTGACTTTC
NA	TRBV6-6	NA	TRBJ1-4	CASSYTTRGGRSDKRFF	TGTGCCAGCAGTTACACTACAAGGGGGGGGAGGAGTGACAAACGGTTTTTT
NA	TRBV20-1	NA	TRBJ2-1	CSASEQFQETQFF	TGCAGTGCTAGTGAGCAGTTCCAAGAGACCCAGTTCTTC
TRBD2	TRBV7-2	many	TRBJ2-7	CASTGGGSSYEQYF	TGTGCCAGCACTGGCGGGGGTAGCTCCTACGAGCAGTACTTC
NA	TRBV18	NA	TRBJ2-3	CASSPPGHLTDTRYF	TGTGCCAGCTCACCACCGGGACATTTAACAGATACGCGGTATTTT
NA	TRBV20-1	few	TRBJ1-2	CSARDRAGYTF	TGCAGTGCTAGAGATAGGGCTGGCTACACCTTC
TRBD1	TRBV5-1	few	TRBJ1-2	CASSRTGEAYGYTF	TGCGCCAGCAGCCGAACAGGGGAGGCCTATGGCTACACCTTC
NA	TRBV6-5	NA	TRBJ2-2	CATADRGNTGELFF	TGTGCCACCGCGGACAGAGGTAACACCGGGGAGCTGTTTTTT
TRBD2	TRBV12-3/TRBV12-4	NA	TRBJ2-7	CASSRTSGRSEQYF	TGTGCCAGCAGCCGGACTAGCGGGAGATCCGAGCAGTACTTC
NA	TRBV14	NA	TRBJ1-1	CASSQVGGMNTEAFF	TGTGCCAGCAGCCAAGTAGGGGGGATGAACACTGAAGCTTTCTTT
NA	TRBV5-1	few	TRBJ1-2	CASSMSANYGYTF	TGCGCCAGCAGCATGAGCGCTAACTATGGCTACACCTTC
NA	TRBV30	NA	TRBJ2-3	CAWIPGTDTQYF	TGTGCCTGGATCCCGGGGACAGATACGCAGTATTTT
TRBD2	TRBV6-2/TRBV6-3	NA	TRBJ2-1	CASSLELAGGFYNEQFF	TGTGCCAGCAGTTTAGAACTAGCGGGAGGCTTCTACAATGAGCAGTTCTTC
NA	TRBV28	once	TRBJ1-6	CASSLRGGLNSPLHF	TGTGCCAGCAGCCTTCGGGGGGGTCTAAATTCACCCCTCCACTTT
NA	TRBV7-2	NA	TRBJ1-6	CASSVTGYSPLHF	TGTGCCAGCAGCGTTACAGGGTATTCACCCCTCCACTTT
TRBD2	TRBV20-1	NA	TRBJ2-5	CSAIRRGFSETQYF	TGCAGTGCTATTCGGCGGGGGTTCTCTGAGACCCAGTACTTC
NA	TRBV24-1	NA	TRBJ2-3	CATSDLQGGTDTQYF	TGTGCCACCAGTGATCTACAGGGCGGCACAGATACGCAGTATTTT
NA	TRBV18	few	TRBJ1-2	CASSPTPGQTKPPNYGYTF	TGTGCCAGCTCACCAACCCCCGGACAAACTAAACCCCCTAACTATGGCTACACCTTC
TRBD2	TRBV3-1	NA	TRBJ2-1	CASSRNLAGTYNEQFF	TGTGCCAGCAGCCGGAACCTAGCGGGTACTTACAATGAGCAGTTCTTC
TRBD2	TRBV20-1	NA	TRBJ2-7	CSASSSGSLGGEAQYF	TGCAGTGCTAGTTCTAGCGGGAGCCTGGGGGGAGAGGCCCAGTACTTC